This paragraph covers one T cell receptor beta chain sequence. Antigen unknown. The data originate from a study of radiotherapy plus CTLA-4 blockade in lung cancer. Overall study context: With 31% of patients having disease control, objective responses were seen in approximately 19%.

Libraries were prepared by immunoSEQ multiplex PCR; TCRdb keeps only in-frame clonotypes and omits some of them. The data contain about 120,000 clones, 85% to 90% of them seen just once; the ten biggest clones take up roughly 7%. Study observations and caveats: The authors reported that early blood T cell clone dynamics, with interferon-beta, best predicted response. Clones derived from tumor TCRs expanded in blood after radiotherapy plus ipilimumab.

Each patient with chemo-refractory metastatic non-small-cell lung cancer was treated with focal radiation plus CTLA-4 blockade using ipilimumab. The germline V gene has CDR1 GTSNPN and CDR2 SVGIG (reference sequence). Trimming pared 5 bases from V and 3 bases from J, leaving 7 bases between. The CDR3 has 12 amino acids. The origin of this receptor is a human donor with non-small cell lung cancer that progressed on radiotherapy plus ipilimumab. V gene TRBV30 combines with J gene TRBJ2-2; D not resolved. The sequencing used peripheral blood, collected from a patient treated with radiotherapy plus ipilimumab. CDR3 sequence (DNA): TGTGCCTGGGGGCAGTACACCGGGGAGCTGTTTTTT. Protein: CAWGQYTGELFF.